The 25 T cell receptor beta chains below come from one sample, sequenced in a study of CXCR3-negative and CXCR3-positive naive CD8 T cells. The authors prepared UMI-labeled TRB cDNA libraries by 5' RACE. TCRdb reprocessed the 5' RACE reads and keeps a single row for each CDR3 protein, giving no DNA. The listing contains 20,000 to 25,000 distinct CDR3 sequences. Material for sequencing was naive CXCR3- CD8+ T cells from blood. Subset meaning: CD45RO-CCR7+CD27+CD95- naive CD8+ T cells lacking CXCR3 (TNR3-). Source of these receptors: a human donor in good health. Some clones in this sample may be carry-over from other donors' samples.

V and J are TRBV7-6 and TRBJ2-1; the D call from TCRdb, TRBD1, cannot be confirmed without DNA. The germline CDR1 and CDR2 sequences are SGHVS and FNYEAQ. The CDR3 is 18 residues long. This CDR3 is CASSHVLHRGSSYNEQFF.

J is TRBJ1-2 and V is TRBV19; without DNA, the TCRdb call of TRBD1 cannot be checked. This CDR3 region has 13 residues. Germline CDR1 is LNHDA and CDR2 is SQIVND (reference sequence). CDR3 loop: CARPPGPDYGYTF.

The chain employs TRBV28 and TRBJ1-5; TCRdb calls TRBD1, which cannot be checked without DNA. CDR1 is MDHEN, CDR2 SYDVKM, per germline. The CDR3 runs to 14 residues. CDR3 sequence reads: CASSFGTGIQPQHF.

The V call is TRBV3-1, the J call TRBJ2-7; TCRdb returns TRBD1, unconfirmable since there is no DNA. CDR1 and CDR2 (germline): LGHDT, YNNKEL (reference sequence). The CDR3 is made up of 14 amino acids. The chain's CDR3 is CASSQDLGGRGQYF.

The gene calls are TRBV21-1 and TRBJ2-6; the D call of TRBD1 rests on TCRdb alone, since no DNA is present to check it. TRBV21-1 is a pseudogene. The CDR3 covers 13 residues. The CDR3 reads CASSQRPGTGLTF.

V usage is TRBV20-1 and J usage is TRBJ1-1; TCRdb's D call, TRBD1, is unchecked because there is no DNA. The CDR3 consists of 15 residues. Germline loops: CDR1 DFQATT, CDR2 SNEGSKA (reference sequence). The CDR3 sequence is CSARRDRGRGTEAFF.

This chain uses TRBV13 with TRBJ2-2. CDR1 is PRHDT and CDR2 is FYEKMQ in the germline V gene (reference sequence). The CDR3 is 12 residues long. CDR3 residues: CASSPSTGELFF.

This chain connects TRBV10-3 to TRBJ2-1; TCRdb's D call, TRBD2, is unchecked because there is no DNA. CDR3 length: 17 amino acids. Germline V gives CDR1 ENHRY, CDR2 SYGVKD. This CDR3 reads CAIRGTSGAGIHNEQFF.

The chain is built from TRBV20-1 and TRBJ2-7; TCRdb picks TRBD1, but there is no DNA to check that call. The V gene's germline CDR1 is DFQATT and CDR2 SNEGSKA (reference sequence). This CDR3 contains 13 residues. The CDR3 loop reads CSAANREPYEQYF.

The J gene is TRBJ1-1, the V gene TRBV27. In germline, CDR1 is MNHEY, CDR2 SMNVEV (reference sequence). CDR3 length: 15 residues. CDR3: CASSLLGDLGTEAFF.

This chain links TRBV25-1 with TRBJ1-1; the TCRdb call, TRBD1, lacks DNA for checking. This CDR3 is 18 amino acids long. CDR1 is MGHDK, CDR2 SYGVNS, per germline. The CDR3 reads CASNQGEGTGSLNTEAFF.

V is TRBV11-2 and J is TRBJ2-2; TCRdb gives TRBD1 as the D gene, but with no DNA this cannot be confirmed. The CDR3 consists of 15 residues. Germline V CDR1 and CDR2: SGHAT, FQNNGV. This CDR3 is CASTHRDRTTGELFF.

The gene calls are TRBV5-1 and TRBJ1-5. The CDR3 runs to 15 residues. The germline V gene has CDR1 SGHRS and CDR2 YFSETQ. Here the CDR3 reads CASSLEIEFRQPQHF.

The CDR3: CASSDGLAGYYKYF. J is TRBJ2-7 and V is TRBV27; TCRdb returns TRBD2, unconfirmable since there is no DNA. There are 14 residues in the CDR3. Germline-derived CDR1 and CDR2 are MNHEY and SMNVEV (reference sequence).

The rearrangement links TRBV15 to TRBJ2-3. This CDR3 has 21 residues. The germline gives CDR1 LNHNV, CDR2 YYDKDF (reference sequence). CDR3 region: CATSTADLVHPKTLSTDTQYF.

The chain joins TRBV29-1 to TRBJ2-7; TCRdb names TRBD1, which stays unverified in the absence of DNA. The CDR3 is 15 amino acids. The germline gives CDR1 SQVTM, CDR2 ANQGSEA. The CDR3: CSVEGTVLDNYEQYF.

Judged by frequency, this clonotype is medium-sized. V gene TRBV6-6 combines with J gene TRBJ2-7; TCRdb's D gene call, TRBD2, goes unchecked for lack of DNA. The CDR3 contains 16 residues. Germline CDR1 is MNHNY and CDR2 is SVGAGI (reference sequence). CDR3 residues: CASSWSLAGDTDEQYF.

The chain recombines TRBV28 with TRBJ2-7; there is no DNA to check the TCRdb D call of TRBD1. Germline values: CDR1 MDHEN, CDR2 SYDVKM. The CDR3 has 14 residues. This CDR3 reads CATRDSELTYEQYF. Variable domain in full (rest from reference TRBV28 and TRBJ2-7): DVKVTQSSRYLVKRTGEKVFLECVQDMDHENMFWYRQDPGLGLRLIYFSYDVKMKEKGDIPEGYSVSREKKERFSLILESASTNQTSMYLCATRDSELTYEQYFGPGTRLTVT.

The chain employs TRBV7-9 and TRBJ2-2; the D call from TCRdb, TRBD2, cannot be confirmed without DNA. The CDR3 runs 15 residues. The V gene's germline CDR1 is SEHNR and CDR2 FQNEAQ (reference sequence). The CDR3 protein is CASSLAIGPPGELFF. Combining the CDR3 with reference TRBV7-9 and TRBJ2-2 gives the whole variable domain DTGVSQNPRHKITKRGQNVTFRCDPISEHNRLYWYRQTLGQGPEFLTYFQNEAQLEKSRLLSDRFSAERPKGSFSTLEIQRTEQGDSAMYLCASSLAIGPPGELFFGEGSRLTVL.

The genes are TRBV6-6 and TRBJ1-6; TCRdb calls TRBD1, which cannot be checked without DNA. Germline CDR1 reads MNHNY; CDR2 reads SVGAGI (reference sequence). The CDR3 is made up of 17 amino acids. CDR3: CASSYPPRGVDNSPLHF.

J is TRBJ2-2 and V is TRBV20-1; TCRdb returns TRBD1, unconfirmable since there is no DNA. The germline gives CDR1 DFQATT, CDR2 SNEGSKA (reference sequence). The CDR3 has 16 residues. The CDR3 sequence is CSASDRDRGDTGELFF.

The gene calls are TRBV29-1 and TRBJ2-3; TCRdb indicates TRBD1, and absent DNA this call remains unverified. The CDR3 contains 15 residues. Looked up from germline, CDR1 is SQVTM and CDR2 is ANQGSEA. The CDR3 region is CSFPGPRPRTDTQYF.

This chain links TRBV4-3 with TRBJ2-1; TCRdb gives TRBD2 as the D gene, but with no DNA this cannot be confirmed. This CDR3 has 16 residues. The germline V gene encodes CDR1 LGHNA and CDR2 YSLEER. The CDR3 protein is CASSLRLAGAYNEQFF.

The chain joins TRBV6-2 or TRBV6-3 to TRBJ2-7; the TCRdb call, TRBD2, lacks DNA for checking. The germline V gene has CDR1 MNHEY and CDR2 SVGEGT. The CDR3 sequence is 13 residues long. The CDR3 loop reads CASRERGGYEQYF.

The V and J genes are TRBV12-3 or TRBV12-4 and TRBJ2-3; TCRdb's D call, TRBD1, is unchecked because there is no DNA. The CDR3 is 13 amino acids. This CDR3 reads CASSLYGKDTQYF.